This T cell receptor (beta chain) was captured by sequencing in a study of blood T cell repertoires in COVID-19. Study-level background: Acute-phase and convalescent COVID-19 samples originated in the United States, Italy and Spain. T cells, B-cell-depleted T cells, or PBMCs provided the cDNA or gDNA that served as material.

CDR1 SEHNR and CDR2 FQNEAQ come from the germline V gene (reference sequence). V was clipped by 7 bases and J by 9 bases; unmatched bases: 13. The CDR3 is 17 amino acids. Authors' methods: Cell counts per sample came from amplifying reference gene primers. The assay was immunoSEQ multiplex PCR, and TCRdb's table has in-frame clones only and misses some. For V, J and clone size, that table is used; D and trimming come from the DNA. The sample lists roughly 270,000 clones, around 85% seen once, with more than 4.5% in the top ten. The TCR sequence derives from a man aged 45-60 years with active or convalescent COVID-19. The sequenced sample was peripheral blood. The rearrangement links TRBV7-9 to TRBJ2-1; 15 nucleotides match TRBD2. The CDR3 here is CASTKGLAGGIGSEQFF. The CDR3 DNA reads TGTGCCAGCACCAAGGGACTAGCGGGAGGAATAGGGAGTGAGCAGTTCTTC.